This passage covers 31 T cell receptor beta chains from one sample sequenced in a study of blood T cell repertoires in COVID-19. TCRdb's table, derived via immunoSEQ multiplex PCR, lists solely in-frame clones and lacks some. The sample lists over 15,000 clones, roughly nine tenths occurring once. Sequenced material: peripheral blood. These receptors were taken from a human donor in a cohort sampled during active COVID-19.

This clone was seen a single time. The chain employs TRBV7-8 and TRBJ2-5, with TRBD1 identical over 9 bases. Trimming took 4 bases from V and 5 from J; bases not matched to a gene: 5. The CDR3 covers 14 residues. The germline V gene encodes CDR1 SGHVS and CDR2 FQNEAQ. The CDR3 DNA reads TGTGCCAGCAGCTCCACAGGGGGCAGGGAGACCCAGTACTTC. Protein: CASSSTGGRETQYF.

The chain links TRBV12-3 or TRBV12-4 to TRBJ2-7; 8 bases line up with TRBD1. The CDR3 totals 13 residues. V was pared by 6 bases and J by 7 bases, with 8 bases of the junction left unmatched. As DNA, the CDR3 is TGTGCCAGCAGCCACGGACAGGGAAATGAGCAGTACTTC. Translating gives CASSHGQGNEQYF.

The rearrangement links TRBV11-2 to TRBJ2-5, with 10 bases aligning to TRBD1. CDR3 length: 17 amino acids. V was pared by 6 bases and J by 3 bases, with 13 bases of the junction left unmatched. Looked up from germline, CDR1 is SGHAT and CDR2 is FQNNGV. The CDR3 sequence: CASSIGSRTGGEETQYF. CDR3 DNA sequence: TGTGCCAGCAGTATAGGGTCCCGGACAGGGGGAGAAGAGACCCAGTACTTC.

The CDR3 loop is CATSDFSSGSDTQYF. CDR3 bases: TGTGCCACCAGTGATTTCTCTAGCGGGAGCGATACGCAGTATTTT. The rearrangement uses TRBV24-1 and TRBJ2-3, with TRBD2 matching over 10 bases. This CDR3 contains 15 residues. Germline assignment: CDR1 KGHDR and CDR2 SFDVKD. V trimming: 1 base; J trimming: 6 bases; junction bases outside the gene matches: 3.

This clone appeared a single time. The genes are TRBV19 and TRBJ1-4; 11 nucleotides match TRBD1. V shed 5 bases, J shed 4 bases, and the junction held 12 bases outside the gene matches. The CDR3 extends over 18 amino acids. Germline V CDR1 and CDR2: LNHDA, SQIVND (reference sequence). CDR3 amino acids: CASSARTGGYRGNEKLFF. As DNA, the CDR3 is TGTGCCAGTAGTGCCCGGACAGGGGGCTATCGAGGTAATGAAAAACTGTTTTTT. The full variable domain, rest sourced from reference TRBV19 and TRBJ1-4, is DGGITQSPKYLFRKEGQNVTLSCEQNLNHDAMYWYRQDPGQGLRLIYYSQIVNDFQKGDIAEGYSVSREKKESFPLTVTSAQKNPTAFYLCASSARTGGYRGNEKLFFGSGTQLSVL.

The chain combines TRBV7-3 with TRBJ2-2; D is possibly TRBD2 (6 bases). The CDR3 consists of 15 residues. V dropped 5 bases and J dropped 0 bases, with 10 bases sitting between them. Looked up from germline, CDR1 is SGHTA and CDR2 is FQGTGA. The CDR3 DNA reads as TGTGCCAGCAGCCGCCTAGCGTCGAACACCGGGGAGCTGTTTTTT. As protein: CASSRLASNTGELFF.

This chain connects TRBV2 to TRBJ2-7; no clear D. The CDR3 contains 14 residues. Germline CDR1 is SNHLY and CDR2 is FYNNEI. V was cut by 7 bases and J by 0 bases, with 13 bases left in between. CDR3 DNA: TGTGCCAGCACCACTGACATCGGCTCCTACGAGCAGTACTTC. It translates to CASTTDIGSYEQYF.

The rearrangement links TRBV19 to TRBJ1-1; D possibly corresponds to TRBD1 (5 bases). Germline loops: CDR1 LNHDA, CDR2 SQIVND (reference sequence). V was pared by 5 bases and J by 1 base, with 8 bases between. CDR3 length: 13 amino acids. DNA for the CDR3: TGTGCCAGTAGTCTCAGGGCGAACACTGAAGCTTTCTTT. Protein sequence: CASSLRANTEAFF.

The CDR3 is CASSRDRSSEKLFF. CDR3 DNA sequence: TGTGCCAGCAGTCGGGACAGATCTAGTGAAAAACTGTTTTTT. This rearrangement joins TRBV6-5 to TRBJ1-4; 7 bases match TRBD1. With V trimmed by 5 bases and J by 7 bases, 7 bases remained unmatched. Germline lookup yields CDR1 MNHEY and CDR2 SVGAGI. The CDR3 consists of 14 residues.

The rearrangement uses TRBV5-4 and TRBJ2-3, with 7 bases that match TRBD1. The CDR3 is 16 amino acids. Germline assignment: CDR1 SGHNT and CDR2 YYREEE (reference sequence). Unmatched junction bases numbered 7, after V lost 3 bases and J lost 0 bases. The CDR3 is CASSYRQGESTDTQYF. CDR3 nucleotides: TGTGCCAGCAGCTATCGACAGGGTGAGAGCACAGATACGCAGTATTTT. Together with reference TRBV5-4 and TRBJ2-3, the CDR3 gives the full variable domain: ETGVTQSPTHLIKTRGQQVTLRCSSQSGHNTVSWYQQALGQGPQFIFQYYREEENGRGNFPPRFSGLQFPNYSSELNVNALELDDSALYLCASSYRQGESTDTQYFGPGTRLTVL.

The chain recombines TRBV29-1 with TRBJ1-4; 8 bases are a match to TRBD1. This CDR3 contains 13 residues. Germline loops: CDR1 SQVTM, CDR2 ANQGSEA. The ends lost 6 bases at V and 7 bases at J; junction bases unmatched: 7. CDR3 sequence: CSVLRGLGEKLFF. The CDR3 DNA reads TGCAGCGTCCTCAGGGGGCTGGGTGAAAAACTGTTTTTT.

The J gene is TRBJ1-1, the V gene TRBV11-3; D ambiguous. The V gene lost 0 bases and the J gene lost 11 bases, with 7 bases spanning the gap. There are 11 residues in the CDR3. Germline CDR1 reads SGHNT; CDR2 reads YENEEA. The CDR3 DNA is TGTGCCAGCAGCTTAGATAGAGGGGCTTTCTTT. It codes for CASSLDRGAFF. Based on the CDR3 plus reference TRBV11-3 and TRBJ1-1, the full variable domain is EAGVVQSPRYKIIEKKQPVAFWCNPISGHNTLYWYLQNLGQGPELLIRYENEEAVDDSQLPKDRFSAERLKGVDSTLKIQPAELGDSAVYLCASSLDRGAFFGQGTRLTVV.

The CDR3 sequence is CAISEFTGYEQYF. CDR3 bases: TGTGCCATCAGTGAGTTTACGGGCTACGAGCAGTACTTC. The chain combines TRBV10-3 with TRBJ2-7, with unresolved D. This CDR3 is 13 amino acids long. Germline V gene data show CDR1 as ENHRY and CDR2 as SYGVKD. Trimming removed 1 base from V and 3 bases from J, with 7 bases in between.

This chain uses TRBV6-2 or TRBV6-3 with TRBJ1-1; no clear D. V was trimmed by 5 bases and J by 2 bases, leaving 18 bases between them. The CDR3 sequence is 16 residues long. Germline values: CDR1 MNHEY, CDR2 SVGEGT. The CDR3, as DNA: TGTGCCAGCAGTCCCTTTAGAGCCGGGTTCAACACTGAAGCTTTCTTT. It yields the protein CASSPFRAGFNTEAFF.

The chain recombines TRBV3-1 (or the pseudogene TRBV3-2) with TRBJ2-3; a possible D gene is TRBD2 (5 bases). Trimming cost V 4 bases and J 6 bases, with 14 bases left between them. The CDR3 sequence is 14 residues long. The germline V gene encodes CDR1 LGHDT and CDR2 YNNKEL (reference sequence). The CDR3 DNA is TGTGCCAGCAGCCCCCATCCGTCGGGGGATACGCAGTATTTT. As protein: CASSPHPSGDTQYF.

The chain combines TRBV19 with TRBJ2-3, with D possibly matching TRBD2 (6 bases). Trimming stripped 6 bases from V and 0 bases from J, with 7 bases between. The CDR3 contains 13 residues. CDR1 LNHDA and CDR2 SQIVND come from the germline V gene (reference sequence). The DNA for the CDR3 is TGTGCCAGTAGCGGGACTAGCACAGATACGCAGTATTTT. Protein: CASSGTSTDTQYF. Supplemented by reference TRBV19 and TRBJ2-3, the full variable domain reads DGGITQSPKYLFRKEGQNVTLSCEQNLNHDAMYWYRQDPGQGLRLIYYSQIVNDFQKGDIAEGYSVSREKKESFPLTVTSAQKNPTAFYLCASSGTSTDTQYFGPGTRLTVL.

This rearrangement joins TRBV3-1 (or the pseudogene TRBV3-2) to TRBJ1-3, with a weak D call TRBD1 (5 bases). There are 17 residues in the CDR3. V was trimmed by 0 bases and J by 0 bases, leaving 12 bases between them. The germline gives CDR1 LGHDT, CDR2 YNNKEL (reference sequence). CDR3 in amino acids: CASSQEEGRFSGNTIYF. As DNA, the CDR3 is TGTGCCAGCAGCCAAGAGGAGGGACGCTTCTCTGGAAACACCATATATTTT.

The chain has TRBV7-3 and TRBJ2-2; 9 bases agree with TRBD2. Germline values: CDR1 SGHTA, CDR2 FQGTGA. Trimming removed 1 base from V and 5 bases from J; junction bases left unmatched: 26. This CDR3 spans 23 amino acids. DNA for the CDR3: TGTGCCAGCAGCTTAAAGGCGCCCCTAGCGGGACTCCTGGCAAGGGGCGAAACCGGGGAGCTGTTTTTT. Amino acids: CASSLKAPLAGLLARGETGELFF. Supplemented by reference TRBV7-3 and TRBJ2-2, the full variable domain reads GAGVSQTPSNKVTEKGKYVELRCDPISGHTALYWYRQSLGQGPEFLIYFQGTGAADDSGLPNDRFFAVRPEGSVSTLKIQRTERGDSAVYLCASSLKAPLAGLLARGETGELFFGEGSRLTVL.

The rearrangement joins TRBV4-1 to TRBJ2-7, with D tentatively TRBD1 (5 bases). With 5 bases removed from V and 3 bases from J, the gap between germline ends came to 14 bases. The CDR3 has 14 amino acids. Germline V gene sequence: CDR1 MGHRA, CDR2 YSYEKL. CDR3 amino acids: CASSKDGQDYEQYF. The CDR3 nucleotides are TGCGCCAGCAGCAAGGACGGACAAGACTACGAGCAGTACTTC.

The chain couples TRBV3-1 (or the pseudogene TRBV3-2) to TRBJ2-3; 13 positions match TRBD2. The germline gives CDR1 LGHDT, CDR2 YNNKEL (reference sequence). The CDR3 contains 16 residues. Trimming at V came to 4 bases and at J to 6 bases, leaving 7 bases not matched to a gene. The CDR3 here is CASSLGLAGASDTQYF. CDR3 in DNA: TGTGCCAGCAGCCTAGGACTAGCGGGGGCCAGCGATACGCAGTATTTT.

CDR3 region: CASSSLTLASGAQETQYF. In DNA, the CDR3 is TGTGCCAGCAGCTCCCTGACGTTGGCTAGCGGGGCACAAGAGACCCAGTACTTC. The rearrangement links TRBV7-6 to TRBJ2-5, with 9 bases fitting TRBD2. This CDR3 has 18 residues. Trimming cost V 4 bases and J 2 bases; bases outside gene matches: 14. The V gene's germline CDR1 is SGHVS and CDR2 FNYEAQ.

This chain uses TRBV6-6 with TRBJ2-7; the match to TRBD1 covers 9 bases. The V segment lost 2 bases and the J segment 6 bases; nucleotides outside the gene matches: 5. Germline V lookup: CDR1 MNHNY, CDR2 SVGAGI (reference sequence). The CDR3 length is 14 residues. This CDR3 reads CASSYPGTGIEQYF. DNA of the CDR3: TGTGCCAGCAGTTACCCCGGGACAGGGATCGAGCAGTACTTC.

The V gene is TRBV3-1 (or the pseudogene TRBV3-2), the J gene TRBJ2-7; D not resolved. This CDR3 spans 15 amino acids. Germline CDR1 reads LGHDT; CDR2 reads YNNKEL (reference sequence). The V gene lost 1 base and the J gene lost 0 bases, with 10 bases spanning the gap. The CDR3 loop is CASSQVPAASYEQYF. CDR3 coding DNA: TGTGCCAGCAGCCAAGTCCCGGCGGCCTCCTACGAGCAGTACTTC.

This clone was observed a single time. The rearrangement links TRBV6-5 to TRBJ2-7; 8 nucleotides match TRBD2. Germline CDR1 is MNHEY and CDR2 is SVGAGI. The junction had 5 bases not matched to a gene; V was cut back by 7 bases and J by 0 bases. This CDR3 is built from 14 residues. The CDR3 nucleotides are TGTGCCAGCACCCCAAGCGGGAGCTCCTACGAGCAGTACTTC. It encodes CASTPSGSSYEQYF.

The V call is TRBV2, the J call TRBJ2-7; D might be TRBD2 (5 bases). The CDR3 has 14 residues. Germline V CDR1 and CDR2: SNHLY, FYNNEI. V lost 3 bases and J lost 2, with 11 bases in between. This CDR3 is CASSERVRAYEQYF. CDR3 bases: TGTGCCAGCAGTGAGCGGGTGAGGGCCTACGAGCAGTACTTC.

This clone appeared once. CDR3 residues: CASTSGGAETQYF. DNA of the CDR3: TGTGCCAGCACTAGCGGGGGGGCAGAGACCCAGTACTTC. This chain joins TRBV7-6 and TRBJ2-5, with 12 bases matching TRBD2. Germline V lookup: CDR1 SGHVS, CDR2 FNYEAQ. V shed 7 bases, J shed 4 bases, and the junction held 1 base outside the gene matches. This CDR3 has 13 amino acids.

V gene TRBV19 combines with J gene TRBJ2-7; 10 positions match TRBD2. There are 15 residues in the CDR3. J was trimmed by 1 base and V by 3 bases; bases with no gene match: 3. The germline gives CDR1 LNHDA, CDR2 SQIVND (reference sequence). The CDR3 here is CASSISSGGSYEQYF. The DNA of the CDR3 is TGTGCCAGTAGTATCTCTAGCGGGGGATCCTACGAGCAGTACTTC.

The V and J genes are TRBV5-1 and TRBJ1-3, with no clear D. The CDR3 has 15 amino acids. Trimming stripped 5 bases from V and 2 bases from J, with 14 bases between. The germline V gene encodes CDR1 SGHRS and CDR2 YFSETQ. The CDR3 region has the DNA TGCGCCAGCAGGATTCAGCTCGGGACTGGAAACACCATATATTTT. It yields the protein CASRIQLGTGNTIYF.

The chain uses TRBV7-3 and TRBJ2-2, with D hard to call. The CDR3 is 15 residues long. The V gene's germline CDR1 is SGHTA and CDR2 FQGTGA. V lost 1 base and J 0 bases, leaving 6 bases between the germline ends. In DNA form, the CDR3 reads TGTGCCAGCAGCTTAAATCGGGCGAACACCGGGGAGCTGTTTTTT. Translating gives CASSLNRANTGELFF. The variable domain in full, with the rest retrieved from reference TRBV7-3 and TRBJ2-2, is GAGVSQTPSNKVTEKGKYVELRCDPISGHTALYWYRQSLGQGPEFLIYFQGTGAADDSGLPNDRFFAVRPEGSVSTLKIQRTERGDSAVYLCASSLNRANTGELFFGEGSRLTVL.

This clone was counted a few times. The chain links TRBV5-1 to TRBJ1-6, with 7 bases that match TRBD1. The germline CDR1 and CDR2 sequences are SGHRS and YFSETQ. The CDR3 length is 14 residues. V trimming: 4 bases; J trimming: 10 bases; junction bases outside the gene matches: 8. CDR3 protein: CASSVDRPGSPLHF. In DNA form, the CDR3 reads TGCGCCAGCAGCGTGGACAGGCCCGGATCACCCCTCCACTTT.

The V and J genes are TRBV7-3 and TRBJ2-5, with D tentatively TRBD1 (5 bases). The V and J ends lost 6 bases and 5 bases respectively, with 10 bases between them. This CDR3 contains 12 residues. Per the germline V gene, CDR1 is SGHTA and CDR2 is FQGTGA. CDR3 sequence (DNA): TGTGCCAGCAGTCTCCCAGGGGAGACCCAGTACTTC. It is translated as CASSLPGETQYF.